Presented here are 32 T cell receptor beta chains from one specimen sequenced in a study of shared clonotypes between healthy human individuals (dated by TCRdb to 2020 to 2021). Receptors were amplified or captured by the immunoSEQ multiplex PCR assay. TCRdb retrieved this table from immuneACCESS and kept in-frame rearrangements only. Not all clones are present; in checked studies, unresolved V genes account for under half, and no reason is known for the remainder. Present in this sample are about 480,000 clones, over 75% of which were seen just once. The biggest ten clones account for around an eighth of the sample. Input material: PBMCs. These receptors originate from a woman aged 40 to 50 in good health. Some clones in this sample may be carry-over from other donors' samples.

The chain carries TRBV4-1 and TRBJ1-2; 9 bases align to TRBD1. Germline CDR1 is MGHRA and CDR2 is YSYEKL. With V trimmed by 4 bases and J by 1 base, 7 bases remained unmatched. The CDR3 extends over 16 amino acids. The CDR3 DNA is TGCGCCAGCAGCCTTAATGACAGGGGGAATAACTATGGCTACACCTTC. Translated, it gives CASSLNDRGNNYGYTF.

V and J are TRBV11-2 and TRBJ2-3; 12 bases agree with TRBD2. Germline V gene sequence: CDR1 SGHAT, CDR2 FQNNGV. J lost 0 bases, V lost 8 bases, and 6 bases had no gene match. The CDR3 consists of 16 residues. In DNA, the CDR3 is TGTGCCAGCTTGGCTAGCGGGAGGGAGAGCACAGATACGCAGTATTTT. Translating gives CASLASGRESTDTQYF.

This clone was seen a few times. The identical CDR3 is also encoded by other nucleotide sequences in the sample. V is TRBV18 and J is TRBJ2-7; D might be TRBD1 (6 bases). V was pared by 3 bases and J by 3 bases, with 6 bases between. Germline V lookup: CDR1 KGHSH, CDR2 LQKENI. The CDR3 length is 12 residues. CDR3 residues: CASSPTGYEQYF. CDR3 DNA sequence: TGTGCCAGCTCACCGACAGGCTACGAGCAGTACTTC.

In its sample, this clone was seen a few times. CDR3 DNA sequence: TGTGCCAGCAGTCTAGGACTAGCCGTCCACAATGAGCAGTTCTTC. Translation: CASSLGLAVHNEQFF. V is TRBV7-9 and J is TRBJ2-1, with 8 bases matching TRBD2. The CDR3 spans 15 residues. The germline V gene has CDR1 SEHNR and CDR2 FQNEAQ (reference sequence). The V and J ends lost 6 bases and 5 bases, in that order; junction bases with no gene match: 9.

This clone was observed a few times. In DNA, the CDR3 is TGTGCCAGCAGAGGTCTAGCGGCCAATGAGCAGTTCTTC. This encodes CASRGLAANEQFF. The rearrangement uses TRBV6-5 and TRBJ2-1; 7 bases are a match to TRBD2. The CDR3 totals 13 residues. Per germline, CDR1 MNHEY and CDR2 SVGAGI. V was clipped by 6 bases and J by 6 bases; unmatched bases: 5.

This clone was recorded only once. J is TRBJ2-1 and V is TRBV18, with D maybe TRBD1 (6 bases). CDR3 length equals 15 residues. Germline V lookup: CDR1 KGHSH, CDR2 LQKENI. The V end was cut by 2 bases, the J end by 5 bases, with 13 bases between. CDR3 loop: CASSPIVTGNNEQFF. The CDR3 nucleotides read TGTGCCAGCTCACCAATCGTGACAGGAAACAATGAGCAGTTCTTC.

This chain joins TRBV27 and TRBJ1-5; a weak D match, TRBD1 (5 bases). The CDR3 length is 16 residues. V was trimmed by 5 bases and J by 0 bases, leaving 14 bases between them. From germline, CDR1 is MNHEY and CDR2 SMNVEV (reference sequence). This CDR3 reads CASSLRPTVSNQPQHF. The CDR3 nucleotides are TGTGCCAGCAGTCTACGGCCGACAGTTAGCAATCAGCCCCAGCATTTT.

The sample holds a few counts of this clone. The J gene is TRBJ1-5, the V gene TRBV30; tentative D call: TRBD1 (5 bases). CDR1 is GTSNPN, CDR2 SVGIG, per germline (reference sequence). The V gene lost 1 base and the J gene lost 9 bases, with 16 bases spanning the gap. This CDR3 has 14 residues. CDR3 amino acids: CAWSAGRGLLPQHF. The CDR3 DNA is TGTGCCTGGAGTGCCGGGAGGGGCCTGCTGCCCCAGCATTTT.

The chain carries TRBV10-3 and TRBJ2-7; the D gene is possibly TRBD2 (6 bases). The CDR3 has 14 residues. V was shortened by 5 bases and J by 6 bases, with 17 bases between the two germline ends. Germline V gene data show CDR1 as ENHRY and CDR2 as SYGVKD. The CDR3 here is CAISRGGPLGEQYF. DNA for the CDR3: TGTGCCATCAGTAGGGGAGGCCCGTTGGGCGAGCAGTACTTC.

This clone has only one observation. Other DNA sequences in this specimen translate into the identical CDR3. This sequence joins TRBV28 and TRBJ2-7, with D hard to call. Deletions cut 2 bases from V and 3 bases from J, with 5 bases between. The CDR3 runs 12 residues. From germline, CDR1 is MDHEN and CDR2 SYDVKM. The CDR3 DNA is TGTGCCAGCAGTTTACTAAGCTACGAGCAGTACTTC. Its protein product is CASSLLSYEQYF.

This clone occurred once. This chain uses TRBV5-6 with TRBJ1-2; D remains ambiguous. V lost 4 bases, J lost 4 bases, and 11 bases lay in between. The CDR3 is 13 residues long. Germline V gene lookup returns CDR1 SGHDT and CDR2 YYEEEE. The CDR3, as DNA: TGTGCCAGCAGCGCTAGGGCCCTCTATGGCTACACCTTC. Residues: CASSARALYGYTF.

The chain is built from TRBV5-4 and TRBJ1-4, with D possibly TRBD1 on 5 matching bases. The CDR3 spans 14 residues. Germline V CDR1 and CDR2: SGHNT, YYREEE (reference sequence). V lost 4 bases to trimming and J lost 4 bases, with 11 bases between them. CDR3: CASSPDSYNEKLFF. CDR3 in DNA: TGTGCCAGCAGCCCTGACAGCTATAATGAAAAACTGTTTTTT.

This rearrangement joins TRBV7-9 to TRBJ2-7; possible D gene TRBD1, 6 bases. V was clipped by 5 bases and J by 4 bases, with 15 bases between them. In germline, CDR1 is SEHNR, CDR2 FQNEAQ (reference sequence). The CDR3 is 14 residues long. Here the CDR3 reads CASSHPRGSYEQYF. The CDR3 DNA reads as TGTGCCAGCAGCCACCCGAGGGGGTCGTACGAGCAGTACTTC.

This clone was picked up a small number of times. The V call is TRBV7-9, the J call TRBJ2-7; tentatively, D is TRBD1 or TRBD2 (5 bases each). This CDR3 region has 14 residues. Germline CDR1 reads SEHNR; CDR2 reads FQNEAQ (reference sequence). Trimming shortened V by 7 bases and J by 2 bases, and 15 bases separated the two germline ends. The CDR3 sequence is CASTPAGRTYEQYF. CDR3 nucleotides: TGTGCCAGCACCCCAGCAGGGAGAACCTACGAGCAGTACTTC.

CDR3 bases: TGTGCCAGCAGTTTATCAGGGGGCGCCGGCTATGGCTACACCTTC. Protein: CASSLSGGAGYGYTF. V gene TRBV27 combines with J gene TRBJ1-2; TRBD1 matches at 7 bases. J was trimmed by 4 bases and V by 0 bases; bases with no gene match: 5. This CDR3 region has 15 residues. Germline-derived CDR1 and CDR2 are MNHEY and SMNVEV (reference sequence).

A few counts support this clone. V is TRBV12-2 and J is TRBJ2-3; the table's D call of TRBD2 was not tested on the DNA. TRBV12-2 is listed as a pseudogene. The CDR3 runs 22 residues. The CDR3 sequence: CASRPDGVGLTPPISSTDTQYF. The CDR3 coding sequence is TGTGCAAGTCGCCCGGATGGGGTTGGACTAACCCCTCCCATATCTAGCACAGATACGCAGTATTTT.

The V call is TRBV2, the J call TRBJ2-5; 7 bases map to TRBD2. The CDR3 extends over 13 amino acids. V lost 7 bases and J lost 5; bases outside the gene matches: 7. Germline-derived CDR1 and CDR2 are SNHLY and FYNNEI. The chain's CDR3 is CASNAGVSETQYF. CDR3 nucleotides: TGTGCCAGCAATGCGGGAGTGAGTGAGACCCAGTACTTC.

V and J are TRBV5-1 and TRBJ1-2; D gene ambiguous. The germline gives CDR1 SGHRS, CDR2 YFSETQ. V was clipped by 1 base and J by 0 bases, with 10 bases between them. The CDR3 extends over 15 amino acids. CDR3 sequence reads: CASSLTWSPNYGYTF. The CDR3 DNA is TGCGCCAGCAGCTTGACGTGGAGCCCTAACTATGGCTACACCTTC. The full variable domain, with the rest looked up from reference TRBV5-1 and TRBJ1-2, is KAGVTQTPRYLIKTRGQQVTLSCSPISGHRSVSWYQQTPGQGLQFLFEYFSETQRNKGNFPGRFSGRQFSNSRSEMNVSTLELGDSALYLCASSLTWSPNYGYTFGSGTRLTVV.

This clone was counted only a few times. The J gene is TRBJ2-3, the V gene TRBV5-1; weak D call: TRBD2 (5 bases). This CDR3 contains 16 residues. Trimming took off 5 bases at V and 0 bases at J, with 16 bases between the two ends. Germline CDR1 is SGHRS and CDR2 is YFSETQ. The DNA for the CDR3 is TGCGCCAGCAGGGCCCAGGTAGCGTCCAGCACAGATACGCAGTATTTT. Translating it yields CASRAQVASSTDTQYF.

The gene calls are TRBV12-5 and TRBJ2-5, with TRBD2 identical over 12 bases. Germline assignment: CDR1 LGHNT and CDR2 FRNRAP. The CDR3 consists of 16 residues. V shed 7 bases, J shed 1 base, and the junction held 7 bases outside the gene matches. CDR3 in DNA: TGTGCTAGTGCCCCAGGACTAGCGGGACTCCAAGAGACCCAGTACTTC. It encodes CASAPGLAGLQETQYF.

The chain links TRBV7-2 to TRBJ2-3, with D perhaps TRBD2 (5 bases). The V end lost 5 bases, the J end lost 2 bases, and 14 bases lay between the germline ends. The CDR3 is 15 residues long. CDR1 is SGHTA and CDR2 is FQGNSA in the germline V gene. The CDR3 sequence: CASSPRSGLTDTQYF. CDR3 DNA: TGTGCCAGCAGCCCCCGAAGCGGTCTCACAGATACGCAGTATTTT.

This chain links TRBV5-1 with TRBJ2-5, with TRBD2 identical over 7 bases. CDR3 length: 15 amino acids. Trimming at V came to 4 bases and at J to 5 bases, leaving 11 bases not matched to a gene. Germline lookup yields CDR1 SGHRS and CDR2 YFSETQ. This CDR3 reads CASSATGLLDETQYF. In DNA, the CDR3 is TGCGCCAGCAGCGCAACGGGACTATTGGACGAGACCCAGTACTTC.

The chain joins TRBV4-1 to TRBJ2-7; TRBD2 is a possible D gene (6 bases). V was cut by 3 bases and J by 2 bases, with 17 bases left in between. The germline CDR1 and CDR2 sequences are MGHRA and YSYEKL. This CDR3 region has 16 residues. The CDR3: CASSQGLPTQTYEQYF. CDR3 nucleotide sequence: TGCGCCAGCAGCCAGGGACTCCCAACCCAGACCTACGAGCAGTACTTC.

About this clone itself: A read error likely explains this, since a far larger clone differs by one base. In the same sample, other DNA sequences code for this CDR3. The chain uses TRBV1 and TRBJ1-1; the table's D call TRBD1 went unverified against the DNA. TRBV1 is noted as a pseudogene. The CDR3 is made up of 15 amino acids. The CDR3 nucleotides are TGCACCAGCAGCCAAGAAGACAGAGAGAACACTGAAGCTTTCTTT. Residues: CTSSQEDRENTEAFF.

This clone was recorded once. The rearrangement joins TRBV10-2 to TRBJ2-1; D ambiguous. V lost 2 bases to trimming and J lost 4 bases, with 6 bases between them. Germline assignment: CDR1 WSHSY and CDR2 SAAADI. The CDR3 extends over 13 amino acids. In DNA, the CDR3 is TGCGCCAGCAGTGAGGTGTTGTACAATGAGCAGTTCTTC. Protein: CASSEVLYNEQFF.

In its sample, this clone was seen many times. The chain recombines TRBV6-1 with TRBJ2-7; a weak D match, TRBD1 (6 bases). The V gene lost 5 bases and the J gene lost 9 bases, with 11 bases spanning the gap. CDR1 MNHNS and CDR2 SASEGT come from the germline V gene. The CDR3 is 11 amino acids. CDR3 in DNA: TGTGCCAGCAGTCCAGGGGTGTGGCAGTACTTC. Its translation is CASSPGVWQYF.

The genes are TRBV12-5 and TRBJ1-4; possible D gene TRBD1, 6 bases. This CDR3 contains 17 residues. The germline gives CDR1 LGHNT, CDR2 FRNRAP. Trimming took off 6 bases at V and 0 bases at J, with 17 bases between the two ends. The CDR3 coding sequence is TGTGCTAGTGGACCCACAGGGTCCCGCTCAACTAATGAAAAACTGTTTTTT. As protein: CASGPTGSRSTNEKLFF.

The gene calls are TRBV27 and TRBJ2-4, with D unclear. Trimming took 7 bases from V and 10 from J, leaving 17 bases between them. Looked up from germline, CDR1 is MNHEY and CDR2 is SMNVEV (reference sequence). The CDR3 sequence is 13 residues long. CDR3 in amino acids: CASNTVSLGIQYF. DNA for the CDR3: TGTGCCAGCAACACAGTTAGTTTGGGGATTCAGTACTTC.

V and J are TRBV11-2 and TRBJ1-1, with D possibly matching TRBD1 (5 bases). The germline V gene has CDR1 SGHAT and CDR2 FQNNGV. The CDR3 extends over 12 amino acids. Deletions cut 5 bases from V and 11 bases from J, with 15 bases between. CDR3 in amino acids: CASSNRDLVAFF. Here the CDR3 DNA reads TGTGCCAGCAGCAACCGGGACCTTGTCGCTTTCTTT.

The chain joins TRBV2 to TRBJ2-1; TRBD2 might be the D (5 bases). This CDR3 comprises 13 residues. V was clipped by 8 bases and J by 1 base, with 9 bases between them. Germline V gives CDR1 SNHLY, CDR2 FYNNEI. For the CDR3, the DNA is TGTGCCAGCGGAGAGGGTTCCTACAATGAGCAGTTCTTC. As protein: CASGEGSYNEQFF.

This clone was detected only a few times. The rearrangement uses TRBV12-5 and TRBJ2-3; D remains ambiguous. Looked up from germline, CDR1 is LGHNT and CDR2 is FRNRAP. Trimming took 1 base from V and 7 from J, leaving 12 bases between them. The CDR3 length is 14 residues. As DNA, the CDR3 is TGTGCTAGTGGTTTGGGCACGACGCGAAATACGCAGTATTTT. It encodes CASGLGTTRNTQYF.

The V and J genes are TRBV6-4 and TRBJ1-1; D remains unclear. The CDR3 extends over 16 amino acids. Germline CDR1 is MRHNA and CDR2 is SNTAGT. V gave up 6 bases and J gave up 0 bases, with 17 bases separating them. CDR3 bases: TGTGCCAGCAGCACCAAAAGAGGGCACTTGAACACTGAAGCTTTCTTT. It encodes CASSTKRGHLNTEAFF.